The source of this TCR beta chain is a study of blood T cell repertoires in COVID-19. As originally analysed: Amplification with reference gene primers provided the estimates of nucleated cell counts. Clones were read by immunoSEQ multiplex PCR, and TCRdb kept only the in-frame ones, dropping some. That table gives V, J and clone size, and the DNA gave D and trimming. The top ten clones hold more than 9% of a sample with more than 200,000 clones, around 80% of them seen once. The CDR3 length is 16 residues. The trim removed 4 bases at V and 2 bases at J, leaving 7 bases unmatched. Germline V gene sequence: CDR1 SGHNT, CDR2 YYREEE (reference sequence).

Sequencing was done on a sample of peripheral blood. The genes are TRBV5-4 and TRBJ2-4; 9 bases are shared with TRBD1. This sequence originates from a woman aged 80 or older with COVID-19, enrolled during active disease. This CDR3 reads CASSQRDRETKNIQYF. CDR3 in DNA: TGTGCCAGCAGCCAGAGGGACAGGGAAACCAAAAACATTCAGTACTTC.